The rows below give T cell receptor beta chains drawn from one sample of a study of blood T cell repertoires in COVID-19. Libraries were prepared by immunoSEQ multiplex PCR; TCRdb keeps only in-frame clonotypes and omits some of them. The repertoire consists of under 35,000 clones, with approximately 82% occurring once and the leading ten covering more than 60%. Material for sequencing was peripheral blood. The receptors stem from a man aged 70-80 years with acute or convalescent COVID-19. Both conserved end residues are part of each CDR3. A D gene is named only where the DNA matches it firmly. Where a row states a size, it is once, few, many or the class of an expanded clone; other rows omit it.

D | J | V | size | CDR3 | DNA
. | TRBJ1-4 | TRBV2 | . | CASSIHREEKLFF | TGTGCCAGCAGTATCCACAGGGAAGAAAAACTGTTTTTT
TRBD1 | TRBJ1-5 | TRBV6-6 | . | CASSPPGQTFNQPQHF | TGTGCCAGCAGTCCTCCGGGACAGACTTTCAATCAGCCCCAGCATTTT
TRBD2 | TRBJ2-1 | TRBV5-1 | . | CASSSSGRLYNEQFF | TGCGCCAGCAGCTCGAGCGGGAGGCTTTACAATGAGCAGTTCTTC
. | TRBJ1-1 | TRBV7-8 | . | CASSLVGADKNTEAFF | TGTGCCAGCAGCTTAGTAGGGGCAGATAAGAACACTGAAGCTTTCTTT
TRBD2 | TRBJ2-7 | TRBV5-1 | . | CASSWTSEGTYEQYF | TGCGCCAGCAGCTGGACTAGCGAGGGGACCTACGAGCAGTACTTC
TRBD1 | TRBJ2-7 | TRBV14 | . | CASSQEAGQGWYEQYF | TGTGCCAGCAGCCAAGAGGCGGGACAGGGGTGGTACGAGCAGTACTTC
. | TRBJ1-6 | TRBV11-3 | . | CASSLGGTRSPLHF | TGTGCCAGCAGCTTAGGAGGGACACGCTCACCCCTCCACTTT
TRBD1 | TRBJ2-5 | TRBV11-2 | . | CASSYGQGQETQYF | TGTGCCAGCAGCTACGGACAGGGGCAAGAGACCCAGTACTTC
TRBD2 | TRBJ2-3 | TRBV19 | . | CASSPLTSGTTDTQYF | TGTGCCAGTAGTCCCTTGACTAGCGGGACCACAGATACGCAGTATTTT
. | TRBJ2-1 | TRBV18 | . | CASSPSPVPEQFF | TGTGCCAGCTCACCGTCCCCGGTCCCTGAGCAGTTCTTC
. | TRBJ2-2 | TRBV12-5 | . | CASGLWSGLNTGELFF | TGTGCTAGTGGTTTGTGGTCGGGGTTGAACACCGGGGAGCTGTTTTTT
TRBD2 | TRBJ2-3 | TRBV4-1 | few | CASSQDPLAGFTDTQYF | TGCGCCAGCAGCCAAGATCCACTAGCGGGTTTCACAGATACGCAGTATTTT
TRBD1 | TRBJ1-2 | TRBV10-3 | . | CAISEPDRGVYGYTF | TGTGCCATCAGTGAGCCAGACAGGGGAGTGTATGGCTACACCTTC
TRBD2 | TRBJ2-3 | TRBV7-9 | . | CASSTGLAGFGADTQYF | TGTGCCAGCAGCACGGGACTAGCGGGTTTCGGCGCAGATACGCAGTATTTT
. | TRBJ1-2 | TRBV5-5 | . | CASSLLQGANYGYTF | TGTGCCAGCAGCTTGTTACAGGGAGCTAACTATGGCTACACCTTC
. | TRBJ1-4 | TRBV30 | . | CACSRGTTNEKLFF | TGTGCCTGTTCCAGGGGAACAACTAATGAAAAACTGTTTTTT
. | TRBJ1-2 | TRBV6-5 | . | CASSEVANYGYTF | TGTGCCAGCAGCGAGGTGGCGAACTATGGCTACACCTTC
TRBD1 | TRBJ1-2 | TRBV3-1/TRBV3-2 | . | CASSRSRQGKFQGYTF | TGTGCCAGCAGCCGCAGCAGACAGGGTAAATTCCAAGGCTACACCTTC
. | TRBJ2-2 | TRBV18 | . | CASSPQGNTGELFF | TGTGCCAGCTCACCCCAGGGGAATACCGGGGAGCTGTTTTTT
TRBD1 | TRBJ1-4 | TRBV5-5 | . | CASSPTGSNEKLFF | TGTGCCAGCAGCCCGACAGGGTCAAATGAAAAACTGTTTTTT
. | TRBJ1-2 | TRBV7-9 | . | CASSYGRQNYGYTF | TGTGCCAGCAGCTATGGGAGGCAGAACTATGGCTACACCTTC
TRBD1 | TRBJ1-2 | TRBV19 | . | CASTTDGQDNGYTF | TGTGCCAGTACGACTGATGGACAGGATAATGGCTACACCTTC
TRBD2 | TRBJ2-7 | TRBV4-1 | few | CASSQGRGREAKDREQYF | TGCGCCAGCAGCCAAGGGAGGGGCCGGGAGGCTAAAGATCGCGAGCAGTACTTC
. | TRBJ1-1 | TRBV5-4 | . | CASSLDPDSGTEAFF | TGTGCCAGCAGCTTGGATCCCGATTCCGGCACTGAAGCTTTCTTT
TRBD1 | TRBJ1-1 | TRBV5-6 | once | CASSFIDRDTEAFF | TGTGCCAGCAGCTTCATAGACAGGGACACTGAAGCTTTCTTT
. | TRBJ2-5 | TRBV4-3 | . | CASSQGSRRETQYF | TGCGCCAGCAGCCAAGGGAGCAGAAGAGAGACCCAGTACTTC
TRBD2 | TRBJ2-3 | TRBV7-2 | . | CASSLKTSGPDTQYF | TGTGCCAGCAGCTTAAAAACTAGCGGGCCAGATACGCAGTATTTT
. | TRBJ2-7 | TRBV15 | . | CATSRDRGNGYEQYF | TGTGCCACCAGCAGAGATCGGGGAAACGGCTACGAGCAGTACTTC
TRBD1 | TRBJ1-2 | TRBV6-2/TRBV6-3 | . | CASSSMGQIESYGYTF | TGTGCCAGCAGTTCCATGGGACAGATAGAGTCATATGGCTACACCTTC
. | TRBJ1-2 | TRBV19 | . | CASSIADIRIYGYTF | TGTGCCAGTAGTATAGCGGACATTCGGATCTATGGCTACACCTTC
. | TRBJ1-5 | TRBV18 | few | CASSKSRRDGNNQPQHF | TGTGCCAGCTCAAAATCTCGGAGGGACGGGAACAATCAGCCCCAGCATTTT
TRBD2 | TRBJ2-1 | TRBV10-3 | once | CAILSGRDEQFF | TGTGCCATTCTTAGCGGGAGAGATGAGCAGTTCTTC
. | TRBJ1-2 | TRBV7-8 | once | CASSLELANYGYTF | TGTGCCAGCAGCTTAGAACTCGCTAACTATGGCTACACCTTC